This is a list of T cell receptor beta chains from one sample in a study of T cell responses to AZD1222 COVID-19 vaccine. Produced via immunoSEQ multiplex PCR; TCRdb's table is partial and in-frame only. Counted here are roughly 130,000 clones, 75% to 95% occurring once; the ten biggest clones make up 2.8%. The sample was peripheral blood, taken on day 0 of AZD1222 vaccination. The receptors stem from an adult in good health. Each CDR3 is given with its conserved first and last residue. The D gene is left open where the match is weak. Rows give clone size only sometimes, using once, few, many, or a class for an expanded clone.

J,length,D,size,V,DNA,CDR3
TRBJ2-7,13,.,.,TRBV7-6,TGTGCCAGCAGCCCCGAGATGACCTACGAGCAGTACTTC,CASSPEMTYEQYF
TRBJ1-5,14,.,.,TRBV7-2,TGTGCCAGCAGCCCAGGGTCGGCGCCGCCGCCCCAGCATTTT,CASSPGSAPPPQHF
TRBJ2-3,15,.,.,TRBV6-5,TGTGCCAGCAGTCTTCGGACCTGGAGCACAGATACGCAGTATTTT,CASSLRTWSTDTQYF
TRBJ2-1,15,.,.,TRBV28,TGTGCCAGCAGTACCCGGACGCTTCTCTACAATGAGCAGTTCTTC,CASSTRTLLYNEQFF
TRBJ1-2,15,.,.,TRBV3-1/TRBV3-2,TGTGCCAGCAGCTTCTCGACAGGAGCTAACTATGGCTACACCTTC,CASSFSTGANYGYTF
TRBJ2-7,15,TRBD1,.,TRBV23-1,TGCGCCAGCACCCAAGGGACAGTAATTCGGGACGAGCAGTACTTC,CASTQGTVIRDEQYF
TRBJ1-5,17,.,.,TRBV7-2,TGTGCCAGCAGCTTAATGCATCCGGACAGTGTGCGCCAGCCCCAGCATTTT,CASSLMHPDSVRQPQHF
TRBJ1-1,14,.,.,TRBV28,TGTGCCAGCAGTTTTGAGGCCGAGCTAACTGAAGCTTTCTTT,CASSFEAELTEAFF
TRBJ1-1,11,.,few,TRBV7-7,TGTGCCAGCCCTGTTGGCACTGAAGCTTTCTTT,CASPVGTEAFF
TRBJ2-1,14,TRBD2,.,TRBV7-2,TGTGCCAGCAGCTCCTACCCCCTAGCGGGTGAGCAGTTCTTC,CASSSYPLAGEQFF
TRBJ2-7,13,.,.,TRBV2,TGTGCCAGCAGCTCCGGGTTTGCCTACGAGCAGTACTTC,CASSSGFAYEQYF
TRBJ2-3,16,.,.,TRBV7-9,TGTGCCAGCAGCCTAAGGGTCACCGCTAGCACAGATACGCAGTATTTT,CASSLRVTASTDTQYF